What follows are 19 T cell receptor beta chains derived from one specimen sequenced in a study of CD8 T cells in ankylosing spondylitis (dated by TCRdb to 2017 to 2019). Receptor amplification or capture employed 5' RACE. The instrument given in TCRdb is Illumina HiSeq 2500. The public reads were quality trimmed at Q25 with fastp and then assembled into clones with MiXCR by TCRdb, keeping productive beta chains. Under each unique CDR3 protein, matching rows form one entry showing the most common genes and DNA. The sample contains around 230,000 distinct CDR3 sequences, less than 10% of them found a single time. The top ten hold over 6.5% of the sample. Sequenced: blood, either unsorted or a sorted T cell fraction (not recorded which). The receptor source for this set is a male donor with ankylosing spondylitis or in good health (not recorded which).

This clonotype was found many times. The chain employs TRBV12-3 or TRBV12-4 and TRBJ1-2; 8 bases are a match to TRBD1. CDR3 size: 16 residues. With 4 bases clipped from V and 0 bases from J, the junction kept 7 bases outside the gene matches. For the CDR3, the DNA is TGTGCCAGCAGTTCCGGGGACAGGCTCTCTAACTATGGCTACACCTTC. It yields the protein CASSSGDRLSNYGYTF.

The chain couples TRBV20-1 to TRBJ1-5; unclear D gene. This CDR3 contains 16 residues. Germline CDR1 and CDR2: DFQATT and SNEGSKA (reference sequence). The V and J ends lost 0 bases and 0 bases respectively, with 12 bases between them. DNA for the CDR3: TGCAGTGCTAGAGATTTAACAGAGGGTAGCAATCAGCCCCAGCATTTT. Amino acid sequence: CSARDLTEGSNQPQHF.

This clonotype was detected many times. The rearrangement links TRBV9 to TRBJ2-2; D call uncertain. This CDR3 has 13 residues. Germline V gene data show CDR1 as SGDLS and CDR2 as YYNGEE. The V and J ends lost 1 base and 3 bases respectively, with 4 bases between them. The CDR3 DNA sequence: TGTGCCAGCAGCGTATTAGACACCGGGGAGCTGTTTTTT. The encoded protein is CASSVLDTGELFF.

In this sample, this clonotype turned up many times. V is TRBV4-2 and J is TRBJ2-3, with a weak D call TRBD2 (6 bases). Germline V gene lookup returns CDR1 LGHNA and CDR2 YNFKEQ. V was cut by 0 bases and J by 4 bases, with 11 bases left in between. The CDR3 is made up of 15 amino acids. The CDR3 sequence: CASSQEELAPDTQYF. The CDR3 DNA sequence: TGTGCCAGCAGCCAAGAAGAACTAGCCCCAGATACGCAGTATTTT.

This clonotype was seen many times. The chain carries TRBV20-1 and TRBJ2-1; tentatively, D is TRBD2 (6 bases). The CDR3 is 15 amino acids. Germline CDR1 and CDR2: DFQATT and SNEGSKA (reference sequence). V was trimmed by 6 bases and J by 3 bases, leaving 18 bases between them. This CDR3 is CSAPGLGLHYNEQFF. The CDR3, as DNA: TGCAGTGCCCCAGGTTTGGGACTCCACTACAATGAGCAGTTCTTC.

The CDR3 DNA sequence: TGCGCCAGCAGCTGGCAGGGGACGAAGGAGACCCAGTACTTC. Translated, it gives CASSWQGTKETQYF. The rearrangement uses TRBV5-1 and TRBJ2-5, with D tentatively TRBD1 (6 bases). Trimming took 3 bases from V and 5 from J, leaving 14 bases between them. Looked up from germline, CDR1 is SGHRS and CDR2 is YFSETQ. The CDR3 spans 14 residues.

Many counts were recorded for this clonotype. The rearrangement joins TRBV30 to TRBJ1-1; D ambiguous. The CDR3 loop spans 11 amino acids. Germline loops: CDR1 GTSNPN, CDR2 SVGIG (reference sequence). Trimming pared 1 base from V and 5 bases from J, leaving 5 bases between. The CDR3 protein is CAWSGRTEAFF. CDR3 DNA sequence: TGTGCCTGGAGTGGACGGACTGAAGCTTTCTTT.

This clonotype was counted at least ten times. The chain is built from TRBV20-1 and TRBJ2-7, with D tentatively TRBD2 (6 bases). The CDR3 is 12 amino acids. The germline V gene encodes CDR1 DFQATT and CDR2 SNEGSKA (reference sequence). Trimming shortened V by 5 bases and J by 3 bases, and 11 bases separated the two germline ends. The CDR3 coding sequence is TGCAGTGCTGCGGGACTTAGCTACGAGCAGTACTTC. Translating it yields CSAAGLSYEQYF.

The sample holds many counts of this clonotype. The chain links TRBV2 to TRBJ2-3, with TRBD1 identical over 7 bases. V was pared by 6 bases and J by 5 bases, with 8 bases of the junction left unmatched. Germline CDR1 reads SNHLY; CDR2 reads FYNNEI. The CDR3 totals 14 residues. As DNA, the CDR3 is TGTGCCAGCAGAGAACAGGGGACGGAAGATACGCAGTATTTT. Translation gives CASREQGTEDTQYF.

This clonotype was observed many times. The V gene is TRBV5-1, the J gene TRBJ1-2; 7 bases agree with TRBD1. This CDR3 is 16 amino acids long. Germline V gene lookup returns CDR1 SGHRS and CDR2 YFSETQ. With V trimmed by 0 bases and J by 0 bases, 5 bases remained unmatched. The CDR3 protein is CASSLAAQGANYGYTF. CDR3 DNA sequence: TGCGCCAGCAGCTTGGCCGCGCAGGGGGCTAACTATGGCTACACCTTC.

This clonotype was seen a handful of times. The genes are TRBV7-3 and TRBJ2-1; 14 nucleotides agree with TRBD2. There are 18 residues in the CDR3. Trimming took 5 bases from V and 6 from J; bases not matched to a gene: 12. Looked up from germline, CDR1 is SGHTA and CDR2 is FQGTGA. The CDR3 sequence: CASSAMTSGRAESNEQFF. The CDR3 nucleotides are TGTGCCAGCAGCGCGATGACTAGCGGGAGGGCCGAGTCCAATGAGCAGTTCTTC. The full variable domain, rest sourced from reference TRBV7-3 and TRBJ2-1, is GAGVSQTPSNKVTEKGKYVELRCDPISGHTALYWYRQSLGQGPEFLIYFQGTGAADDSGLPNDRFFAVRPEGSVSTLKIQRTERGDSAVYLCASSAMTSGRAESNEQFFGPGTRLTVL.

This rearrangement joins TRBV20-1 to TRBJ2-7, with a weak D call TRBD2 (5 bases). The V end was cut by 5 bases, the J end by 4 bases, with 12 bases between. There are 12 residues in the CDR3. Germline CDR1 DFQATT, CDR2 SNEGSKA (reference sequence). CDR3 in amino acids: CSAGRTRYEQYF. The CDR3 nucleotides are TGCAGTGCTGGAAGGACTCGGTACGAGCAGTACTTC.

The sample holds many counts of this clonotype. The rearrangement uses TRBV5-8 and TRBJ2-5; D is unresolved. Looked up from germline, CDR1 is SGHTS and CDR2 is YDEGEE. V was shortened by 4 bases and J by 6 bases, with 10 bases between the two germline ends. The CDR3 has 12 residues. CDR3 in amino acids: CASSQSIQTQYF. As DNA, the CDR3 is TGTGCCAGCAGCCAAAGCATCCAGACCCAGTACTTC.

This clonotype was recorded at least ten times. CDR3 coding DNA: TGTGCCATCAGTGAGCGGGGACAGACAGTCACAGATACGCAGTATTTT. It is translated as CAISERGQTVTDTQYF. The V and J genes are TRBV10-3 and TRBJ2-3; 7 nucleotides line up with TRBD1. The germline gives CDR1 ENHRY, CDR2 SYGVKD. After removal of 2 bases from V and 2 bases from J, the junction contained 7 bases not matched to a gene. This CDR3 region has 16 residues.

Note on this clonotype: A single base separates this from a much larger clone, so it may be a read error. This chain uses TRBV12-3 or TRBV12-4 with TRBJ2-1; 9 bases fit TRBD2. CDR3 length: 15 amino acids. In nucleotides, the CDR3 is TGTGGCAGCAGGCCCCGGCGGGAGGGCCTAGTTGAGCAGTTCTTC. Amino acids: CGSRPRREGLVEQFF.

This clonotype has at least ten counts. The chain has TRBV29-1 and TRBJ2-1; TRBD2 agrees at 7 bases. V shed 1 base, J shed 4 bases, and the junction held 10 bases outside the gene matches. The germline V gene encodes CDR1 SQVTM and CDR2 ANQGSEA. The CDR3 contains 16 residues. The CDR3 sequence: CSVEGGGGRGYNEQFF. The DNA of the CDR3 is TGCAGCGTTGAAGGGGGTGGCGGGAGAGGATACAATGAGCAGTTCTTC.

In its sample, this clonotype was seen many times. The chain has TRBV29-1 and TRBJ2-2, with 7 bases lining up with TRBD2. This CDR3 comprises 13 residues. Trimming took 7 bases from V and 1 from J; bases not matched to a gene: 3. Germline loops: CDR1 SQVTM, CDR2 ANQGSEA. CDR3 sequence: CSGLAVNTGELFF. The CDR3 DNA reads as TGCAGCGGGCTAGCGGTGAACACCGGGGAGCTGTTTTTT.

This clonotype was counted at least ten times. This chain connects TRBV20-1 to TRBJ2-1, with 7 bases aligning to TRBD1. The V gene end was trimmed by 0 bases and the J gene end by 8 bases; junction bases not matched to a gene: 7. The CDR3 runs to 14 residues. The germline gives CDR1 DFQATT, CDR2 SNEGSKA (reference sequence). CDR3 sequence (DNA): TGCAGTGCTAGAGAAATGGTAGGGGGCGATGAGCAGTTCTTC. This sequence encodes CSAREMVGGDEQFF.

This clonotype showed up just a few times. Possible read error: a much larger clone is one base away. V gene TRBV6-5 combines with J gene TRBJ1-2; D perhaps matches TRBD1 (5 bases). The germline V gene encodes CDR1 MNHEY and CDR2 SVGAGI. This CDR3 comprises 12 residues. Written as DNA, the CDR3 is TGTGCCAGCAGTCCCGGGGCTTGGGGCTACCCCTTC. Encoded protein: CASSPGAWGYPF.